Listed below are T cell receptor beta chains from one sample, sequenced in a study of Graves' ophthalmopathy and Graves' hyperthyroidism. TCRdb re-called the multiplex PCR reads with MiXCR, one entry per CDR3 protein. Of 30,000 to 50,000 distinct CDR3 sequences listed, around half are singletons. Material: peripheral blood. These receptors came from an adult woman with stable Graves' hyperthyroidism. Each CDR3 is given with its conserved first and last residue.

v_gene	j_gene	len	CDR3aa
TRBV6-5	TRBJ1-4	16	CASRKWGVKPNEKLFF
TRBV7-2	TRBJ1-1	13	CASSFATGTEAFF
TRBV4-2	TRBJ2-7	15	CASSQVSGRSYEQYF
TRBV20-1	NA	12	CSARATGYEQYF
TRBV20-1	TRBJ1-3	15	CSADPGQGSGNTIYF
TRBV29-1	TRBJ1-1	15	CSFAQGAVTNTEAFF
TRBV5-1	TRBJ2-5	13	CASSSLAGETQYF
TRBV6-5	TRBJ1-5	15	CASSYSGGGDQPQHF
TRBV6-1	TRBJ1-5	12	CASRTGDQPQHF
TRBV7-9	TRBJ2-7	16	CASSSNPGTGGHEQYF
TRBV24-1	TRBJ1-2	14	CATSEGGLNYGYTF
TRBV6-1	TRBJ1-2	14	CASSRDGDNYGYTF
TRBV19	TRBJ1-3	15	CASSIDGQSGNTIYF
TRBV5-1	TRBJ1-2	12	CASSLEGAGNTF
TRBV7-2	TRBJ1-4	12	CASSLEAEKLFF
TRBV29-1	TRBJ1-2	14	CSVVDSLLLYGYTF
TRBV20-1	TRBJ2-5	16	CSASGLAGGPQETQYF
TRBV20-1	TRBJ2-2	16	CSARDRRGRFNGELFF
TRBV7-9	TRBJ2-3	13	CATLEGSADTQYF
TRBV5-5	TRBJ2-3	16	CASSFRGQGGTDTQYF
TRBV9	TRBJ1-1	14	CASSAGTGDTEAFF
TRBV28	TRBJ1-2	13	CASSQSSGMSYTF
TRBV10-3	TRBJ2-7	13	CAISGQDQYEQYF
TRBV20-1	TRBJ1-4	13	CSAEPGLYEKLFF
TRBV11-2	TRBJ2-5	14	CASSSRDRVGTQYF
TRBV7-2	TRBJ2-5	13	CASSPGRTETQYF
TRBV20-1	TRBJ2-7	16	CSARDASRLSTYDQYF
TRBV7-2	TRBJ1-2	14	CASSSGQGHGGYTF
TRBV7-8	TRBJ2-7	15	CASSPGTGTRYEQYF
TRBV13	TRBJ2-7	13	CASSPGTGYEQYF
TRBV25-1	TRBJ1-2	16	CASSDPRPGQGHGYTF
TRBV19	TRBJ1-1	13	CASSIGTATEAFF
TRBV7-2	TRBJ2-7	16	CASNPAGTSGGREQYF
TRBV20-1	TRBJ1-6	17	CSASSVSGQGANSPLHF
TRBV20-1	TRBJ2-7	11	CSARTSGSQYF
TRBV4-1	TRBJ2-7	16	CASSQVGLAESYEQYF
TRBV7-9	TRBJ1-1	20	CASSFYICSARAGGRAEAFF
TRBV15	TRBJ2-7	15	CATSRGLAGTYEQYF
TRBV10-3	TRBJ2-7	13	CAISEGGTGEQYF
TRBV2	TRBJ1-1	13	CASEGGGNTEAFF
TRBV20-1	TRBJ1-2	10	CSAPNYGYTF
TRBV20-1	TRBJ1-2	12	CSARQTGVGYTF
TRBV5-1	TRBJ2-7	14	CASSLGTSGWEQYF
TRBV20-1	TRBJ2-5	16	CSARDWASGKAETQYF
TRBV20-1	TRBJ1-5	16	CSARDAGTAGNQPQHF
TRBV19	TRBJ1-1	16	CASSLGQGGGNTEAFF
TRBV14	TRBJ2-7	14	CASSQGPSPVEQYF
TRBV19	TRBJ1-6	13	CASSSWTFSPLHF
TRBV5-1	TRBJ2-2	13	CASSLEGPGELFF